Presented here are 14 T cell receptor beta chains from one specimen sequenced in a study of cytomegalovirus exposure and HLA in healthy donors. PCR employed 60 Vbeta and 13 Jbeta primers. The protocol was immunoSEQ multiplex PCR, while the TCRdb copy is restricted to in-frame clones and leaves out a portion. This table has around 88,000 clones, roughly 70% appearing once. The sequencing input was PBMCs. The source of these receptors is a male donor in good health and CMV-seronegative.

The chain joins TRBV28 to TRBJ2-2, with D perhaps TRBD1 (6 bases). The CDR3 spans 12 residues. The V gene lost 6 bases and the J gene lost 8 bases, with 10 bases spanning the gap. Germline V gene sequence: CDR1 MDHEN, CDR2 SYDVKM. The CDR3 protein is CASRGAGGELFF. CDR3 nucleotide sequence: TGTGCCAGCAGGGGGGCAGGTGGGGAGCTGTTTTTT.

The CDR3 DNA follows: TGTGCCAGCAGCCAAACCGGGGACATCTACGAGCAGTACTTC. Translating gives CASSQTGDIYEQYF. The chain employs TRBV16 and TRBJ2-7, with D possibly being TRBD1 (6 bases). Germline CDR1 and CDR2: KGHSY and FQNENV. V was pared by 2 bases and J by 3 bases, with 11 bases between. The CDR3 runs 14 residues.

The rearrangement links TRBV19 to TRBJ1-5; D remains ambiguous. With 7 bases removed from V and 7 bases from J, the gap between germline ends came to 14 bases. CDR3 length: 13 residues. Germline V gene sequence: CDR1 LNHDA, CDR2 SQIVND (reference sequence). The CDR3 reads CASNGELHQPQHF. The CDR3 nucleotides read TGTGCCAGTAATGGGGAGTTACACCAGCCCCAGCATTTT. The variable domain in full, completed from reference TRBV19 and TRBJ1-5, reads DGGITQSPKYLFRKEGQNVTLSCEQNLNHDAMYWYRQDPGQGLRLIYYSQIVNDFQKGDIAEGYSVSREKKESFPLTVTSAQKNPTAFYLCASNGELHQPQHFGDGTRLSIL.

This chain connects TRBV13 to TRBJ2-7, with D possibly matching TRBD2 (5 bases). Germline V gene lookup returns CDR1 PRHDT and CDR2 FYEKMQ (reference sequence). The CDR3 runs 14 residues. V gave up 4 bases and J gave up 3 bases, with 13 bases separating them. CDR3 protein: CASSWTGNYYEQYF. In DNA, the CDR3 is TGTGCCAGCAGCTGGACCGGGAATTACTACGAGCAGTACTTC.

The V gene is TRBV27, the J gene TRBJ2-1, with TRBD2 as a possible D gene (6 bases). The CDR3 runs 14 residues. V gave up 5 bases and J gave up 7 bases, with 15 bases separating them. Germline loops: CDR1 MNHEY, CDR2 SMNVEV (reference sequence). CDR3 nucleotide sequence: TGTGCCAGCAGTACACCGGGACTGACGAATGAGCAGTTCTTC. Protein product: CASSTPGLTNEQFF.

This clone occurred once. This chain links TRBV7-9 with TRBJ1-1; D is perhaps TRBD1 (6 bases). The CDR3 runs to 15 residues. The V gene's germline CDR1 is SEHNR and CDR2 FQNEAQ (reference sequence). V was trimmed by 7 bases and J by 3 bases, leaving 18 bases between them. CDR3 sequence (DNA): TGTGCCAGCACCCCCGCCGTGGGGGCGTACACTGAAGCTTTCTTT. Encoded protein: CASTPAVGAYTEAFF.

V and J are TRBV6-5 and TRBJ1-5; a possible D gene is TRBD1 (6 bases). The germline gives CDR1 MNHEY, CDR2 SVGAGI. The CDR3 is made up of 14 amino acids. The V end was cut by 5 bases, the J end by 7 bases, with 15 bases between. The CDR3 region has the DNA TGTGCCAGCAGTCCTTGGGGGGGCGCGCAGCCCCAGCATTTT. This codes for CASSPWGGAQPQHF.

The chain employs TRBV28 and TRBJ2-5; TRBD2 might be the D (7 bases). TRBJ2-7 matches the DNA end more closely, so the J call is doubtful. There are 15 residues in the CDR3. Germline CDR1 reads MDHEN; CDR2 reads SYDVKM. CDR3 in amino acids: CASTPPGGPWGEQYF. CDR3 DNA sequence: TGTGCCAGCACCCCCCCGGGGGGCCCCTGGGGCGAGCAGTACTTC.

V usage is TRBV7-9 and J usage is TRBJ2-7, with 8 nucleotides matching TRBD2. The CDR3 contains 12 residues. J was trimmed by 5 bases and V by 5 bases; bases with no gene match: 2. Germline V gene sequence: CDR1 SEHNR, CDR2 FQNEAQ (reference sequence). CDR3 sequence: CASSERGNEQYF. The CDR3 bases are TGTGCCAGCAGCGAGCGGGGGAACGAGCAGTACTTC.

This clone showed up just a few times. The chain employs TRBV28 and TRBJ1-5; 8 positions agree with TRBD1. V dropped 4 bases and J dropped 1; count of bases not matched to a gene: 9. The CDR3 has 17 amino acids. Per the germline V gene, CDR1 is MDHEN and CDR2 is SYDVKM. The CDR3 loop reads CASSYLPDRGSNQPQHF. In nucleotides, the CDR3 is TGTGCCAGCAGTTACCTCCCCGACAGGGGCAGCAATCAGCCCCAGCATTTT.

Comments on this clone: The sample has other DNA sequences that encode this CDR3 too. The CDR3 DNA is TGTGCCAGCAGTTTGGGACAGGGGAACTATGGCTACACCTTC. Protein: CASSLGQGNYGYTF. This chain joins TRBV28 and TRBJ1-2, with 10 nucleotides matching TRBD1. CDR1 MDHEN and CDR2 SYDVKM come from the germline V gene. Trimming removed 3 bases from V and 2 bases from J; junction bases left unmatched: 0. The CDR3 length is 14 residues.

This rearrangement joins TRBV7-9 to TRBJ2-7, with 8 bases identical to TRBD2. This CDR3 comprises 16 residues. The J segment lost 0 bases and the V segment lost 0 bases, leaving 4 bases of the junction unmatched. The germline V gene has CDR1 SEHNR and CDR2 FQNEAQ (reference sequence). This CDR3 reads CASSLAAGVSSYEQYF. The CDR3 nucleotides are TGTGCCAGCAGCTTAGCAGCGGGAGTTAGCTCCTACGAGCAGTACTTC.

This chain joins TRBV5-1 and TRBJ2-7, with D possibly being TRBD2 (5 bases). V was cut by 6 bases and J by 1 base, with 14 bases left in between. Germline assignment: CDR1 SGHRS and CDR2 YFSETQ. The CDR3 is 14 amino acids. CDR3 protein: CASNWTFPSYEQYF. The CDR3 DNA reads TGCGCCAGCAACTGGACTTTCCCATCCTACGAGCAGTACTTC.

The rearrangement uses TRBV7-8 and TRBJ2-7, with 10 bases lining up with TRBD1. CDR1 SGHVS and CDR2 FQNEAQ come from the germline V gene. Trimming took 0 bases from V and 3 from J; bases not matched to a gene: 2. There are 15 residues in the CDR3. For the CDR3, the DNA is TGTGCCAGCAGCTTAGCCGGGACAGGGGTCTACGAGCAGTACTTC. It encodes CASSLAGTGVYEQYF.